The T cell receptor beta chain under discussion was sequenced for a study of PD-1 blockade in mismatch repair-deficient tumors (dated by TCRdb to about 2017). The study in broad terms: Between late 2013 and September 2016, some 92 consecutive patients with approximately 12 mismatch repair-deficient cancer types, all previously treated and progressing, were enrolled in the trial. Tumor-associated T cell clones were tracked in the peripheral blood of patients responding to PD-1 blockade by deep sequencing of TCR CDR3 regions. Paper-wide results and their limitations: After pembrolizumab, tumor-resident clones, which were often undetectable in blood before treatment, expanded rapidly and then contracted, generally ahead of radiologic responses.

Of note for this clone: It lacks a known antigen. No qualities accompany the bases; no much larger clone lies one base away.

The library came from the immunoSEQ multiplex PCR assay. TCRdb mirrors the immuneACCESS table, restricted to in-frame sequences. Some clones are absent from its copies; in checked studies, under half trace to an unresolved V gene, and the reason for the others is unknown. This sample gives more than 40,000 clones in total; more than 75% of them show up just once. The ten largest clones add up to over 3% of the sample. CDR1 and CDR2 are read off the germline V gene as SGHRS and YFSETQ. Between the V and J ends, shortened by 6 bases and 2 bases respectively, the junction contains 14 bases. Counted from cysteine to phenylalanine, this CDR3 has 15 amino acids. The DNA shown is the 45-base CDR3, in frame from base 1. For every enrolled patient, mismatch repair deficiency was confirmed by either polymerase chain reaction or immunohistochemistry. TCR sequencing was performed for a few patients who responded to pembrolizumab therapy. The phase II trial prospectively evaluated PD-1 blockade with pembrolizumab in advanced mismatch repair-deficient cancers, independent of tissue of origin. Peripheral blood T cell samples were gathered serially, both before PD-1 blockade started and at multiple time points afterward. The timing of each blood sample was reported as weeks after the first dose of pembrolizumab.

The source of this sequence is an adult with mismatch repair-deficient cancer. The specimen comprised peripheral blood, sampled 4 weeks after starting pembrolizumab. Here the chain combines TRBV5-1 and TRBJ2-2; the D gene identity is not certain. The nucleotide sequence reads TGCGCCAGCACCTCGGGCCTGAAAAACACCGGGGAGCTGTTTTTT. Its translation is CASTSGLKNTGELFF.